These 14 T cell receptor beta chains were sequenced from one sample in a study of lymphopenia after photon versus proton radiotherapy. TCRdb's copy holds only in-frame clones and misses some; the assay was immunoSEQ multiplex PCR. The sample includes 65,000 to 85,000 clones, 80% to 95% of them seen just once. The input for sequencing was peripheral blood, taken from a patient treated with photon-based radiotherapy. The receptor set was obtained from a woman between 35 and 50 years old with cholangiocarcinoma.

The chain joins TRBV5-4 to TRBJ1-1, with D unresolved. There are 18 residues in the CDR3. From germline, CDR1 is SGHNT and CDR2 YYREEE (reference sequence). Trimming stripped 3 bases from V and 4 bases from J, with 25 bases between. The CDR3, as DNA: TGTGCCAGCAGCTCGACCAAGAACCCGGGGAGGGCTGGCACTGAAGCTTTCTTT. The encoded protein is CASSSTKNPGRAGTEAFF.

The V and J genes are TRBV27 and TRBJ1-1; D may be TRBD1 (5 bases). The germline V gene has CDR1 MNHEY and CDR2 SMNVEV (reference sequence). The CDR3 spans 14 residues. V shed 2 bases and J shed 3 bases, with 10 bases lying between them. The CDR3 nucleotides read TGTGCCAGCAGTTTAGGGGGGGAGGACACTGAAGCTTTCTTT. Encoded protein: CASSLGGEDTEAFF.

With respect to this clone: The junction shows a germline mismatch at one end, possibly a read error. J is TRBJ2-1 and V is TRBV7-3; D is uncertain. Looked up from germline, CDR1 is SGHTA and CDR2 is FQGTGA. The CDR3 runs 13 residues. This CDR3 reads CASSLTAVNEQFF. CDR3 nucleotide sequence: TGTGCCAGCAGCCTAACTGCGGTCAATGAGCAGTTCTTC.

The V gene is TRBV30, the J gene TRBJ2-5; possibly TRBD2 for D (6 bases). The V gene's germline CDR1 is GTSNPN and CDR2 SVGIG (reference sequence). Trimming removed 2 bases from V and 1 base from J, with 14 bases in between. The CDR3 contains 15 residues. CDR3 protein: CAWSNQRAVQETQYF. Here the CDR3 DNA reads TGTGCCTGGAGTAATCAGCGGGCGGTCCAAGAGACCCAGTACTTC.

The chain combines TRBV7-8 with TRBJ1-4; D may be TRBD1 (5 bases). CDR3 size: 14 residues. V was shortened by 5 bases and J by 8 bases, with 15 bases between the two germline ends. The germline V gene has CDR1 SGHVS and CDR2 FQNEAQ. The CDR3 is CASSRDQGREKLFF. As DNA, the CDR3 is TGTGCCAGCAGCCGAGACCAGGGCAGGGAAAAACTGTTTTTT. The variable domain in full, completed from reference TRBV7-8 and TRBJ1-4, reads GAGVSQSPRYKVAKRGQDVALRCDPISGHVSLFWYQQALGQGPEFLTYFQNEAQLDKSGLPSDRFFAERPEGSVSTLKIQRTQQEDSAVYLCASSRDQGREKLFFGSGTQLSVL.

The genes are TRBV19 and TRBJ1-4; 12 bases are shared with TRBD1. Germline-derived CDR1 and CDR2 are LNHDA and SQIVND (reference sequence). This CDR3 is built from 15 residues. The ends lost 3 bases at V and 10 bases at J; junction bases unmatched: 6. The CDR3 DNA follows: TGTGCCAGTAGTATGACGGGACAGGGGGCTGGAAAACTGTTTTTT. Its protein product is CASSMTGQGAGKLFF.

The rearrangement joins TRBV4-1 to TRBJ2-2; no clear D gene. CDR3 length: 13 amino acids. CDR1 and CDR2 (germline): MGHRA, YSYEKL. V was cut by 1 base and J by 1 base, with 1 base left in between. CDR3 sequence reads: CASSQGNTGELFF. CDR3 nucleotide sequence: TGCGCCAGCAGCCAAGGGAACACCGGGGAGCTGTTTTTT.

There are a few counts of this clone. The chain employs TRBV28 and TRBJ1-6, with D unclear. V was pared by 4 bases and J by 9 bases, with 7 bases between. Germline CDR1 MDHEN, CDR2 SYDVKM. The CDR3 loop spans 12 amino acids. The CDR3 here is CASSSPVSPLHF. CDR3 DNA sequence: TGTGCCAGCAGTTCCCCCGTTTCACCCCTCCACTTT.

The chain carries TRBV5-1 and TRBJ1-1; possible D gene TRBD1, 5 bases. CDR1 and CDR2 (germline): SGHRS, YFSETQ. The length of the CDR3 is 13 residues. V was shortened by 9 bases and J by 0 bases, with 12 bases between the two germline ends. The CDR3 loop is CATSTGMNTEAFF. The CDR3 nucleotides read TGCGCCACCTCCACAGGTATGAACACTGAAGCTTTCTTT.

V gene TRBV27 combines with J gene TRBJ1-2; TRBD1 is a possible D gene (6 bases). Deletions cut 5 bases from V and 6 bases from J, with 13 bases between. The germline CDR1 and CDR2 sequences are MNHEY and SMNVEV (reference sequence). The CDR3 contains 13 residues. For the CDR3, the DNA is TGTGCCAGCAGTGCCACAGGGCCTAATGGCTACACCTTC. Translating gives CASSATGPNGYTF.

The chain couples TRBV4-1 to TRBJ1-1, with D perhaps matching TRBD1 (6 bases). Trimming cost V 3 bases and J 1 base, with 12 bases left between them. This CDR3 contains 15 residues. Germline CDR1 MGHRA, CDR2 YSYEKL. CDR3 DNA: TGCGCCAGCAGCCACACTTCGGACAGGAACACTGAAGCTTTCTTT. Its protein product is CASSHTSDRNTEAFF.

In its sample, this clone was seen a few times. The genes are TRBV27 and TRBJ1-6; D not certain. CDR3 length equals 14 residues. Trimming stripped 5 bases from V and 9 bases from J, with 14 bases between. Looked up from germline, CDR1 is MNHEY and CDR2 is SMNVEV (reference sequence). In DNA form, the CDR3 reads TGTGCCAGCAGTCCGTCCTCAACGGCTTCACCCCTCCACTTT. It yields the protein CASSPSSTASPLHF.

J is TRBJ2-1 and V is TRBV10-3; maybe TRBD2 (5 bases). This CDR3 spans 12 amino acids. Germline V gene lookup returns CDR1 ENHRY and CDR2 SYGVKD. The germline V and J ends were trimmed by 8 bases and 5 bases, with 10 bases remaining between them. This CDR3 reads CAISGNHNEQFF. The CDR3 DNA sequence: TGTGCCATCTCCGGGAACCACAATGAGCAGTTCTTC.

The count of this clone is one. The chain is built from TRBV20-1 and TRBJ1-1; D gene uncertain. This CDR3 contains 11 residues. The germline V gene encodes CDR1 DFQATT and CDR2 SNEGSKA (reference sequence). V lost 1 base and J 11 bases, leaving 11 bases between the germline ends. In DNA, the CDR3 is TGCAGTGCTAGAGGGCAGGCCGAGGCTTTCTTT. Its translation: CSARGQAEAFF.